Shown below are 5 T cell receptor beta chains from a single sample sequenced in a study of preoperative IRX-2 immunotherapy in early breast cancer. The protocol was immunoSEQ multiplex PCR, while the TCRdb copy is restricted to in-frame clones and leaves out a portion. The sample contains around 60,000 clones, approximately 93% of which appear only once. Treatment denoted: preoperative locoregional IRX-2 cytokine immunotherapy. Sampling was carried out from a patient treated with IRX-2 immunotherapy. Receptors originate from a human donor with breast cancer.

This clone was seen once. The rearrangement links TRBV4-1 to TRBJ2-5, with D perhaps being TRBD1 or TRBD2 (6 bases each). V shed 2 bases and J shed 2 bases, with 9 bases lying between them. CDR3 size: 14 residues. Germline CDR1 reads MGHRA; CDR2 reads YSYEKL. CDR3 sequence: CASSQQGRQETQYF. The CDR3 region has the DNA TGCGCCAGCAGCCAACAGGGGAGGCAAGAGACCCAGTACTTC.

The CDR3 coding sequence is TGTGCCAGAAGCTTCCTAGTCGGGTTCTTC. Translating it yields CARSFLVGFF. V is TRBV7-5 and J is TRBJ2-1; the table gives TRBD2 as D, unverified against the DNA. TRBV7-5 is assigned pseudogene status. There are 10 residues in the CDR3.

CDR3 protein: CASSLFSNQPQHF. CDR3 nucleotides: TGTGCCAGCAGCTTATTTAGCAATCAGCCCCAGCATTTT. The chain recombines TRBV7-8 with TRBJ1-5; D unclear. Germline CDR1 reads SGHVS; CDR2 reads FQNEAQ. The V end lost 2 bases, the J end lost 0 bases, and 2 bases lay between the germline ends. The CDR3 extends over 13 amino acids.

The chain recombines TRBV9 with TRBJ1-6; no clear D. In germline, CDR1 is SGDLS, CDR2 YYNGEE. V dropped 2 bases and J dropped 5 bases, with 8 bases sitting between them. The CDR3 loop spans 14 amino acids. DNA for the CDR3: TGTGCCAGCAGCGTTCTACCTAATAATTCACCCCTCCACTTT. This translates into CASSVLPNNSPLHF.

This clone came up a few times. The chain couples TRBV18 to TRBJ2-7; 8 nucleotides line up with TRBD2. Per germline, CDR1 KGHSH and CDR2 LQKENI. The CDR3 is 14 amino acids. V gave up 4 bases and J gave up 5 bases; unmatched junction bases: 7. In DNA form, the CDR3 reads TGTGCCAGCTCACTGGGACTAGTAGGCAACGAGCAGTACTTC. The encoded protein is CASSLGLVGNEQYF.